Below are 17 T cell receptor beta chains sequenced from a single sample in a study of OX40 agonist ivuxolimab in advanced cancers. The library was made by the immunoSEQ multiplex PCR assay. What TCRdb holds here is the immuneACCESS table cut down to in-frame rearrangements. Part of the clones is not present; checked against another copy, under half of the missing clones reflect an unresolved V gene, and the others are unexplained. The sample table lists about 86,000 clones, about 90% of them with a count of one. The top ten hold 8.7% of the sample. The starting material was CD4+ or CD8+ T cells sorted from blood, obtained in a trial of the OX40 agonist ivuxolimab. These receptors all come from an adult with an advanced solid tumor such as melanoma, head and neck, liver or kidney cancer.

This clone has only a few counts. At one boundary the junction diverges from the germline segment, which might be a read error. As DNA, the CDR3 is TGTGCCTGGAGCCTAGTGGCGGGCCTCTCCCACGAGCAGTACTTC. It encodes CAWSLVAGLSHEQYF. This chain joins TRBV30 and TRBJ2-7; D might be TRBD2 (5 bases). In germline, CDR1 is GTSNPN, CDR2 SVGIG (reference sequence). CDR3 length: 15 residues.

The chain employs TRBV27 and TRBJ1-6; D unclear. V lost 6 bases and J 3 bases, leaving 12 bases between the germline ends. CDR1 is MNHEY, CDR2 SMNVEV, per germline (reference sequence). The CDR3 runs 15 residues. The CDR3 loop is CASSPAAVYNSPLHF. The CDR3 DNA is TGTGCCAGCAGCCCGGCAGCAGTCTATAATTCACCCCTCCACTTT.

The genes are TRBV27 and TRBJ1-2, with D unclear. Germline V gives CDR1 MNHEY, CDR2 SMNVEV (reference sequence). V lost 3 bases and J 5 bases, leaving 10 bases between the germline ends. The CDR3 covers 13 residues. The CDR3 loop reads CASSFDSRYGYTF. CDR3 nucleotide sequence: TGTGCCAGCAGTTTTGATTCTAGATATGGCTACACCTTC.

This chain joins TRBV30 and TRBJ2-7; D may be TRBD2 (6 bases). Deletions cut 5 bases from V and 5 bases from J, with 10 bases between. The CDR3 runs to 11 residues. Germline V CDR1 and CDR2: GTSNPN, SVGIG (reference sequence). The CDR3, as DNA: TGTGCCTGGTCGGAGGGCCACGAGCAGTACTTC. Its protein is CAWSEGHEQYF.

The chain carries TRBV6-1 and TRBJ2-7, with 10 nucleotides matching TRBD1. The CDR3 sequence is 14 residues long. V was pared by 5 bases and J by 4 bases, with 5 bases of the junction left unmatched. CDR1 and CDR2 (germline): MNHNS, SASEGT. CDR3 residues: CASSFRDRGYEQYF. CDR3 DNA: TGTGCCAGCAGTTTCCGGGACAGGGGATACGAGCAGTACTTC.

The chain carries TRBV11-3 and TRBJ2-7; maybe TRBD2 (7 bases). CDR3 length equals 16 residues. Between the trimmed V and J ends, which lost 5 bases and 5 bases, there was a span of 22 bases. Germline V lookup: CDR1 SGHNT, CDR2 YENEEA. In DNA, the CDR3 is TGTGCCAGCAGCCTATCAAAGGGGGGGGTTTGGGACGAGCAGTACTTC. It is translated as CASSLSKGGVWDEQYF.

The genes are TRBV7-9 and TRBJ1-1; D is uncertain. Germline-derived CDR1 and CDR2 are SEHNR and FQNEAQ (reference sequence). V was trimmed by 5 bases and J by 1 base, leaving 14 bases between them. CDR3 length: 15 amino acids. The CDR3: CASSPRGSGNTEAFF. The CDR3 nucleotides read TGTGCCAGCAGCCCACGAGGCTCAGGGAACACTGAAGCTTTCTTT.

DNA of the CDR3: TGTGCCAGCAGCTCCGACCTAGCGGGGCTATCTCGGGGCGAGCAGTACTTC. Translation: CASSSDLAGLSRGEQYF. The rearrangement links TRBV7-9 to TRBJ2-7; 9 bases line up with TRBD2. This CDR3 has 17 amino acids. The ends lost 4 bases at V and 6 bases at J; junction bases unmatched: 16. CDR1 is SEHNR, CDR2 FQNEAQ, per germline (reference sequence).

This clone has just a few counts. V usage is TRBV6-1 and J usage is TRBJ2-7; D could derive from TRBD1 or TRBD2 (5 bases each). Germline values: CDR1 MNHNS, CDR2 SASEGT. Trimming cost V 8 bases and J 3 bases, with 20 bases left between them. The CDR3 has 15 residues. The DNA of the CDR3 is TGTGCCAGCTCCTACTTCCGGGACGGGGTCTACGAGCAGTACTTC. This translates into CASSYFRDGVYEQYF.

The chain has TRBV18 and TRBJ1-3, with TRBD1 as a possible D gene (6 bases). The CDR3 contains 18 residues. Per the germline V gene, CDR1 is KGHSH and CDR2 is LQKENI. Between the trimmed V and J ends, which lost 6 bases and 1 base, there was a span of 22 bases. Here the CDR3 reads CASSPTRGGAGSGNTIYF. CDR3 DNA: TGTGCCAGCTCCCCCACCCGGGGGGGCGCAGGTTCTGGAAACACCATATATTTT.

The V and J genes are TRBV6-1 and TRBJ2-3, with D unclear. CDR1 and CDR2 (germline): MNHNS, SASEGT. The V and J ends lost 4 bases and 6 bases respectively, with 8 bases between them. CDR3 length: 12 residues. This CDR3 is CASSAISDTQYF. The CDR3 bases are TGTGCCAGCAGTGCCATTAGCGATACGCAGTATTTT.

The gene calls are TRBV7-2 and TRBJ1-2; D is uncertain. The germline gives CDR1 SGHTA, CDR2 FQGNSA. The CDR3 consists of 14 residues. Between the trimmed V and J ends, which lost 5 bases and 7 bases, there was a span of 17 bases. The CDR3 DNA reads TGTGCCAGCAGCCTAGGACTAGCGGGAAGTGGCTACACCTTC. Amino acid sequence: CASSLGLAGSGYTF.

This clone came up a few times. The chain recombines TRBV9 with TRBJ1-2; D is undetermined. CDR1 is SGDLS, CDR2 YYNGEE, per germline. The CDR3 sequence is 10 residues long. Trimming cost V 6 bases and J 5 bases, with 5 bases left between them. The CDR3 coding sequence is TGTGCCAGCACCGGATATGGCTACACCTTC. Its protein is CASTGYGYTF.

The chain combines TRBV7-9 with TRBJ2-5; D may match TRBD1 or TRBD2 (5 bases each). V gave up 5 bases and J gave up 4 bases, with 11 bases separating them. The germline CDR1 and CDR2 sequences are SEHNR and FQNEAQ (reference sequence). This CDR3 comprises 13 residues. The CDR3 nucleotides are TGTGCCAGCAGCCCTAAGGGACCAGAGACCCAGTACTTC. Translation gives CASSPKGPETQYF. Together with reference TRBV7-9 and TRBJ2-5, the CDR3 gives the full variable domain: DTGVSQNPRHKITKRGQNVTFRCDPISEHNRLYWYRQTLGQGPEFLTYFQNEAQLEKSRLLSDRFSAERPKGSFSTLEIQRTEQGDSAMYLCASSPKGPETQYFGPGTRLLVL.

This sequence joins TRBV5-1 and TRBJ2-1, with 11 bases matching TRBD2. V gave up 4 bases and J gave up 8 bases; unmatched junction bases: 8. The CDR3 contains 15 residues. Germline assignment: CDR1 SGHRS and CDR2 YFSETQ. CDR3 nucleotide sequence: TGCGCCAGCAGCCCCACTAGCGGGGGTTGGGATGAGCAGTTCTTC. Protein product: CASSPTSGGWDEQFF.

The V gene is TRBV7-9, the J gene TRBJ2-3, with 10 bases matching TRBD2. This CDR3 has 18 residues. V lost 7 bases to trimming and J lost 0 bases; unmatched junction nucleotides: 13. CDR1 is SEHNR and CDR2 is FQNEAQ in the germline V gene (reference sequence). CDR3 sequence: CASIPGMTSGFSTDTQYF. The DNA for the CDR3 is TGTGCCAGCATCCCAGGGATGACTAGCGGGTTTAGCACAGATACGCAGTATTTT. Full variable domain (missing parts from reference TRBV7-9 and TRBJ2-3): DTGVSQNPRHKITKRGQNVTFRCDPISEHNRLYWYRQTLGQGPEFLTYFQNEAQLEKSRLLSDRFSAERPKGSFSTLEIQRTEQGDSAMYLCASIPGMTSGFSTDTQYFGPGTRLTVL.

The chain joins TRBV7-9 to TRBJ1-2; TRBD1 is a possible D gene (6 bases). The CDR3 length is 15 residues. The V gene's germline CDR1 is SEHNR and CDR2 FQNEAQ (reference sequence). V shed 7 bases and J shed 0 bases, with 15 bases lying between them. The CDR3 nucleotides read TGTGCCAGCAATTTACAGGGAAGAGCTAACTATGGCTACACCTTC. It encodes CASNLQGRANYGYTF.